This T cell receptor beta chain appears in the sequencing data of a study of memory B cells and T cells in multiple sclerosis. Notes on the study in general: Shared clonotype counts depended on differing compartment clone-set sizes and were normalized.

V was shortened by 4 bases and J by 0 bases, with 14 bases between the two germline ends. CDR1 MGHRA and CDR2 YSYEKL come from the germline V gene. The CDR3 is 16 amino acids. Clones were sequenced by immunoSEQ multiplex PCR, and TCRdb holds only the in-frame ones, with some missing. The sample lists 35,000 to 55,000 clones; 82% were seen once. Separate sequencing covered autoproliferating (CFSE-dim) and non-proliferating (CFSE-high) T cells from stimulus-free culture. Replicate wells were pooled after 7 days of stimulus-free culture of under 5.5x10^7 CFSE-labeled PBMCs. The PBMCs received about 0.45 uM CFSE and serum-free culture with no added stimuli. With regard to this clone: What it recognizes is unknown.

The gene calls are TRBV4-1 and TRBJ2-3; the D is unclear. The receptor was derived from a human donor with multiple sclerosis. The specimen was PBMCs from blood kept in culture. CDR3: CASSPLRLSSTDTQYF. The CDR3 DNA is TGCGCCAGCAGCCCTCTTCGCCTTAGTAGCACAGATACGCAGTATTTT.